This passage covers 17 T cell receptor beta chains from one sample sequenced in a study of blood T cell repertoires in COVID-19. The method was immunoSEQ multiplex PCR; TCRdb's version includes in-frame clones alone and lacks a portion of them. The table shows around 130,000 clones, with 70% to 85% occurring only once. The sequencing input was peripheral blood. The receptors shown here come from a woman aged 55 to 70 with acute or convalescent COVID-19.

This clone was seen just once. The chain joins TRBV2 to TRBJ1-2, with a possible D match to TRBD1 (5 bases). V lost 6 bases and J 5 bases, leaving 13 bases between the germline ends. This CDR3 region has 13 residues. CDR1 and CDR2 (germline): SNHLY, FYNNEI. This chain's CDR3 is CASRGDFLYGYTF. CDR3 nucleotides: TGTGCCAGCAGGGGGGACTTTTTATATGGCTACACCTTC.

The sample holds one count of this clone. This sequence joins TRBV5-4 and TRBJ1-2; 9 nucleotides match TRBD1. The V segment lost 5 bases and the J segment 4 bases; nucleotides outside the gene matches: 15. The CDR3 spans 17 residues. Germline V gene data show CDR1 as SGHNT and CDR2 as YYREEE (reference sequence). Here the CDR3 DNA reads TGTGCCAGCAGATTAGGGGACAGGGCCAGCCGAGGCTATGGCTACACCTTC. Amino acids: CASRLGDRASRGYGYTF.

This clone was found a few times. The chain carries TRBV27 and TRBJ2-7, with 7 bases identical to TRBD2. Germline V gene sequence: CDR1 MNHEY, CDR2 SMNVEV (reference sequence). The length of the CDR3 is 16 residues. V lost 7 bases and J lost 0; bases outside the gene matches: 12. The CDR3 sequence is CASISVRAGFSYEQYF. The CDR3 coding sequence is TGTGCCAGCATATCCGTCCGAGCGGGGTTCTCCTACGAGCAGTACTTC.

The rearrangement links TRBV5-1 to TRBJ2-7; no firm D call. The V gene lost 7 bases and the J gene lost 0 bases, with 8 bases spanning the gap. The CDR3 loop spans 12 amino acids. Germline values: CDR1 SGHRS, CDR2 YFSETQ. DNA of the CDR3: TGCGCCAGCGGGCCAAACTCCTACGAGCAGTACTTC. Its protein product is CASGPNSYEQYF.

The chain uses TRBV7-9 and TRBJ1-1; tentatively, D is TRBD1 (6 bases). The germline V gene has CDR1 SEHNR and CDR2 FQNEAQ (reference sequence). The CDR3 sequence is 15 residues long. Deletions cut 0 bases from V and 2 bases from J, with 10 bases between. In DNA form, the CDR3 reads TGTGCCAGCAGCTTAGCGGACAGAGGAAACACTGAAGCTTTCTTT. Translating it yields CASSLADRGNTEAFF. Using reference TRBV7-9 and TRBJ1-1 for the parts outside the CDR3, the full variable domain is DTGVSQNPRHKITKRGQNVTFRCDPISEHNRLYWYRQTLGQGPEFLTYFQNEAQLEKSRLLSDRFSAERPKGSFSTLEIQRTEQGDSAMYLCASSLADRGNTEAFFGQGTRLTVV.

The V call is TRBV12-3 or TRBV12-4, the J call TRBJ1-2; a possible D gene is TRBD1 (6 bases). The length of the CDR3 is 13 residues. Trimming removed 3 bases from V and 8 bases from J, with 13 bases in between. CDR3 sequence (DNA): TGTGCCAGCAGTTTTACAGGGCCCGGAGGCTACACCTTC. Translated, it gives CASSFTGPGGYTF.

This chain uses TRBV27 with TRBJ1-1, with D hard to call. CDR3 length equals 12 residues. Germline V gives CDR1 MNHEY, CDR2 SMNVEV (reference sequence). V lost 8 bases to trimming and J lost 6 bases, with 13 bases between them. The CDR3 nucleotides read TGTGCCAGCGGTATTATCGAGTCTGAAGCTTTCTTT. As protein: CASGIIESEAFF.

V and J are TRBV9 and TRBJ1-6; TRBD1 matches at 11 bases. The length of the CDR3 is 15 residues. The V gene end was trimmed by 3 bases and the J gene end by 7 bases; junction bases not matched to a gene: 3. The germline V gene has CDR1 SGDLS and CDR2 YYNGEE. This CDR3 is CASSAGQGGNSPLHF. CDR3 nucleotides: TGTGCCAGCAGCGCGGGACAGGGGGGAAATTCACCCCTCCACTTT.

This rearrangement joins TRBV7-9 to TRBJ2-1, with a tentative D call TRBD2 (5 bases). The V gene lost 5 bases and the J gene lost 4 bases, with 18 bases spanning the gap. Germline lookup yields CDR1 SEHNR and CDR2 FQNEAQ (reference sequence). The CDR3 has 16 amino acids. The CDR3 protein is CASSNKRVSVYNEQFF. DNA for the CDR3: TGTGCCAGCAGCAACAAACGGGTTAGCGTTTACAATGAGCAGTTCTTC.

The rearrangement uses TRBV4-1 and TRBJ1-1, with unresolved D. The CDR3 loop spans 14 amino acids. Trimming took 3 bases from V and 3 from J, leaving 11 bases between them. Germline CDR1 MGHRA, CDR2 YSYEKL. Written as DNA, the CDR3 is TGCGCCAGCAGCCAGGTCGGAGCCGACACTGAAGCTTTCTTT. It specifies CASSQVGADTEAFF.

The chain is built from TRBV2 and TRBJ2-7; 10 bases match TRBD1. The V gene end was trimmed by 6 bases and the J gene end by 5 bases; junction bases not matched to a gene: 16. The length of the CDR3 is 17 residues. From germline, CDR1 is SNHLY and CDR2 FYNNEI. The CDR3, as DNA: TGTGCCAGCAGCCGGACGGACGGCCGGGACAGGGGCCACGAGCAGTACTTC. This encodes CASSRTDGRDRGHEQYF.

The chain employs TRBV7-9 and TRBJ2-5, with D perhaps TRBD2 (5 bases). The CDR3 runs 16 residues. Trimming removed 5 bases at V and 0 bases at J, with 16 bases between. The germline V gene has CDR1 SEHNR and CDR2 FQNEAQ (reference sequence). CDR3 amino acids: CASSPRTGVDQETQYF. The CDR3 DNA reads as TGTGCCAGCAGCCCACGGACTGGGGTTGACCAAGAGACCCAGTACTTC.

The chain has TRBV5-1 and TRBJ2-2; 7 bases fit TRBD1. Germline V gene lookup returns CDR1 SGHRS and CDR2 YFSETQ. Trimming cost V 4 bases and J 0 bases; bases outside gene matches: 3. This CDR3 region has 15 residues. CDR3 loop: CASSKDRTNTGELFF. In DNA form, the CDR3 reads TGCGCCAGCAGCAAGGACAGGACGAACACCGGGGAGCTGTTTTTT.

CDR3 in amino acids: CASGPGHLPSGELFF. Here the CDR3 DNA reads TGCGCCAGCGGACCGGGACATCTACCTTCCGGGGAGCTGTTTTTT. V and J are TRBV10-1 and TRBJ2-2; D may be TRBD1 (6 bases). Germline CDR1 reads WNHNN; CDR2 reads SYGVQD (reference sequence). Trimming left V 8 bases short and J 6 bases short, with 19 bases between. This CDR3 is 15 amino acids long.

This chain joins TRBV18 and TRBJ1-3; no reliable D call. CDR3 length: 15 amino acids. Trimming pared 6 bases from V and 4 bases from J, leaving 16 bases between. CDR1 and CDR2 from the germline V gene are KGHSH and LQKENI. In nucleotides, the CDR3 is TGTGCCAGCTCCCCGAACAGCAGGCCGGGAAACACCATATATTTT. As protein: CASSPNSRPGNTIYF.

V gene TRBV4-1 combines with J gene TRBJ2-5; D perhaps matches TRBD1 (5 bases). Germline values: CDR1 MGHRA, CDR2 YSYEKL. V dropped 0 bases and J dropped 3 bases, with 11 bases sitting between them. The CDR3 contains 15 residues. The CDR3 spells CASSQDWTREETQYF. In nucleotides, the CDR3 is TGCGCCAGCAGCCAAGACTGGACAAGAGAAGAGACCCAGTACTTC.

This clone has a single count. This chain links TRBV12-3 or TRBV12-4 with TRBJ1-5; D is unresolved. The CDR3 contains 13 residues. V gave up 5 bases and J gave up 3 bases, with 8 bases separating them. CDR3 in amino acids: CASSQNYNQPQHF. CDR3 coding DNA: TGTGCCAGCAGTCAGAACTACAATCAGCCCCAGCATTTT.